These T cell receptor beta chains were read from a single sample in a study of neoadjuvant anti-PD-1 for oral cavity cancer. This table comes from immunoSEQ multiplex PCR, and its TCRdb copy is limited to in-frame clones, with some not included. The top ten clones hold roughly 5% of a sample with roughly 46,000 clones, about three quarters of them seen once. The starting material was PBMCs, obtained after nivolumab (anti-PD-1) treatment. The receptor set was obtained from a person aged 40 to 85 with oral cavity squamous cell carcinoma. The CDR3 runs from the conserved cysteine through the conserved F or W. A D gene is named only where the DNA matches it firmly. Clone size, where shown, is once, few, many, or a class for clones that have expanded.

clone size: .; D gene: .; J gene: TRBJ1-6; V gene: TRBV10-1; CDR3 protein: CASSESIDQGALVSPLHF; CDR3 DNA: TGCGCCAGCAGTGAGTCGATTGATCAGGGCGCCTTGGTTTCACCCCTCCACTTT
clone size: .; D gene: .; J gene: TRBJ2-7; V gene: TRBV5-4; CDR3 protein: CASSLAGGNNYEQYF; CDR3 DNA: TGTGCCAGCAGCTTGGCAGGTGGTAACAACTACGAGCAGTACTTC
clone size: .; D gene: TRBD1; J gene: TRBJ1-6; V gene: TRBV6-5; CDR3 protein: CASSYSTGGADSPLHF; CDR3 DNA: TGTGCCAGCAGTTACTCGACAGGGGGCGCCGATTCACCCCTCCACTTT
clone size: few; D gene: TRBD2; J gene: TRBJ2-5; V gene: TRBV9; CDR3 protein: CASSPRLRGGVETQYF; CDR3 DNA: TGTGCCAGCAGCCCGCGTCTAAGGGGAGGGGTAGAGACCCAGTACTTC
clone size: .; D gene: .; J gene: TRBJ2-6; V gene: TRBV19; CDR3 protein: CASSGKVGANVLTF; CDR3 DNA: TGTGCCAGTAGTGGAAAGGTTGGGGCCAACGTCCTGACTTTC
clone size: once; D gene: .; J gene: TRBJ1-1; V gene: TRBV29-1; CDR3 protein: CSVEWETNTEAFF; CDR3 DNA: TGCAGCGTTGAGTGGGAGACGAACACTGAAGCTTTCTTT
clone size: .; D gene: .; J gene: TRBJ2-5; V gene: TRBV25-1; CDR3 protein: CASSESGTGPGNF; CDR3 DNA: TGTGCCAGCAGTGAATCCGGAACAGGCCCCGGCAACTTC
clone size: .; D gene: .; J gene: TRBJ2-3; V gene: TRBV27; CDR3 protein: CASSLRVRGRTDTQYF; CDR3 DNA: TGTGCCAGCAGTTTAAGGGTACGAGGGAGGACAGATACGCAGTATTTT
clone size: .; D gene: .; J gene: TRBJ1-3; V gene: TRBV7-3; CDR3 protein: CASSLTHGPGNTIYF; CDR3 DNA: TGTGCCAGCAGCCTCACCCATGGACCTGGAAACACCATATATTTT
clone size: .; D gene: .; J gene: TRBJ2-7; V gene: TRBV28; CDR3 protein: CASSLPGAGGYF; CDR3 DNA: TGTGCCAGCAGTTTACCAGGGGCTGGGGGGTACTTC
clone size: .; D gene: .; J gene: TRBJ1-1; V gene: TRBV5-1; CDR3 protein: CASSLSLGDVTEAFF; CDR3 DNA: TGCGCCAGCAGCTTGTCCTTGGGTGACGTGACTGAAGCTTTCTTT
clone size: .; D gene: .; J gene: TRBJ2-7; V gene: TRBV5-1; CDR3 protein: CASSLVGSSSYEQYF; CDR3 DNA: TGCGCCAGCAGCTTGGTGGGCTCCAGCTCCTACGAGCAGTACTTC
clone size: .; D gene: TRBD1; J gene: TRBJ1-2; V gene: TRBV5-6; CDR3 protein: CASSLLRTGGEGYGYTF; CDR3 DNA: TGTGCCAGCAGCTTGCTCAGGACAGGGGGCGAAGGCTATGGCTACACCTTC
clone size: .; D gene: .; J gene: TRBJ1-4; V gene: TRBV5-1; CDR3 protein: CASSLSSTNEKLFF; CDR3 DNA: TGCGCCAGCAGCTTATCGTCAACTAATGAAAAACTGTTTTTT
clone size: .; D gene: TRBD1; J gene: TRBJ1-1; V gene: TRBV7-9; CDR3 protein: CASPRGPLVNTEAFF; CDR3 DNA: TGTGCCAGCCCAAGGGGGCCTTTGGTGAACACTGAAGCTTTCTTT
clone size: .; D gene: .; J gene: TRBJ1-2; V gene: TRBV2; CDR3 protein: CASKGTVNYGYTF; CDR3 DNA: TGTGCCAGCAAAGGGACCGTGAACTATGGCTACACCTTC
clone size: .; D gene: .; J gene: TRBJ1-5; V gene: TRBV5-1; CDR3 protein: CASSLRGEDQPQHF; CDR3 DNA: TGCGCCAGCAGCTTGAGGGGGGAGGATCAGCCCCAGCATTTT
clone size: .; D gene: .; J gene: TRBJ1-6; V gene: TRBV5-4; CDR3 protein: CASSPQRNSPLHF; CDR3 DNA: TGTGCCAGCAGCCCTCAACGTAATTCACCCCTCCACTTT
clone size: few; D gene: .; J gene: TRBJ2-1; V gene: TRBV2; CDR3 protein: CASCRDWNYNEQFF; CDR3 DNA: TGTGCCAGCTGCCGGGACTGGAACTACAATGAGCAGTTCTTC
clone size: .; D gene: .; J gene: TRBJ1-1; V gene: TRBV25-1; CDR3 protein: CASSYRYNTEAFF; CDR3 DNA: TGTGCCAGCAGTTACAGGTACAACACTGAAGCTTTCTTT
clone size: .; D gene: .; J gene: TRBJ1-3; V gene: TRBV6-1; CDR3 protein: CASSEGGPSGNTIYF; CDR3 DNA: TGTGCCAGCAGTGAAGGGGGGCCCAGTGGAAACACCATATATTTT
clone size: .; D gene: TRBD2; J gene: TRBJ2-1; V gene: TRBV10-1; CDR3 protein: CASSAAGGYNEQFF; CDR3 DNA: TGCGCCAGCAGTGCAGCGGGAGGCTACAATGAGCAGTTCTTC
clone size: .; D gene: TRBD1; J gene: TRBJ1-2; V gene: TRBV9; CDR3 protein: CASCPGDRGGGYTF; CDR3 DNA: TGTGCCAGCTGCCCCGGGGACAGGGGAGGTGGCTACACCTTC
clone size: .; D gene: .; J gene: TRBJ1-5; V gene: TRBV6-6; CDR3 protein: CASSYTLGGNQPQHF; CDR3 DNA: TGTGCCAGCAGTTACACCCTAGGAGGCAATCAGCCCCAGCATTTT
clone size: few; D gene: .; J gene: TRBJ1-3; V gene: TRBV18; CDR3 protein: CASSPQRGRNTIYF; CDR3 DNA: TGTGCCAGCTCACCACAGAGAGGGAGAAACACCATATATTTT
clone size: .; D gene: TRBD2; J gene: TRBJ2-7; V gene: TRBV6-1; CDR3 protein: CASGLAGGIGEQYF; CDR3 DNA: TGTGCCAGCGGTCTAGCGGGAGGAATTGGCGAGCAGTACTTC
clone size: medium-sized; D gene: .; J gene: TRBJ1-4; V gene: TRBV6-6; CDR3 protein: CASSRDYNEKLFF; CDR3 DNA: TGTGCCAGCAGTCGGGACTATAATGAAAAACTGTTTTTT
clone size: .; D gene: .; J gene: TRBJ1-5; V gene: TRBV7-9; CDR3 protein: CASSLGGGRQPQHF; CDR3 DNA: TGTGCCAGCAGCTTAGGAGGGGGAAGACAGCCCCAGCATTTT
clone size: .; D gene: TRBD2; J gene: TRBJ2-2; V gene: TRBV6-4; CDR3 protein: CASSDFGLAQGGELFF; CDR3 DNA: TGTGCCAGCAGTGACTTTGGACTAGCTCAAGGCGGGGAGCTGTTTTTT
clone size: .; D gene: .; J gene: TRBJ1-1; V gene: TRBV14; CDR3 protein: CASSQGRSAAAEAFF; CDR3 DNA: TGTGCCAGCAGCCAGGGGCGGAGCGCGGCGGCTGAAGCTTTCTTT
clone size: .; D gene: .; J gene: TRBJ1-1; V gene: TRBV6-6; CDR3 protein: CASSVKGGTEAFF; CDR3 DNA: TGTGCCAGCAGCGTGAAGGGAGGCACTGAAGCTTTCTTT